This T cell receptor (beta chain) was found in a study of blood T cell repertoires in COVID-19. Germline V gene data show CDR1 as SGHTA and CDR2 as FQGNSA. V lost 3 bases, J lost 2 bases, and 10 bases lay in between. This CDR3 is 14 amino acids long. The assay was immunoSEQ multiplex PCR, and TCRdb's table has in-frame clones only and misses some. The repertoire has 250,000 to 350,000 clones, about nine tenths of them found once; the top ten carry approximately 10%. The chain uses TRBV7-2 and TRBJ2-5, with a weak D call TRBD2 (7 bases). The sequencing input was peripheral blood. The receptor was derived from a woman in her 30s with COVID-19, enrolled during active disease. The CDR3 protein is CASSFAGAQETQYF. The CDR3 bases are TGTGCCAGCAGCTTTGCGGGGGCACAAGAGACCCAGTACTTC.